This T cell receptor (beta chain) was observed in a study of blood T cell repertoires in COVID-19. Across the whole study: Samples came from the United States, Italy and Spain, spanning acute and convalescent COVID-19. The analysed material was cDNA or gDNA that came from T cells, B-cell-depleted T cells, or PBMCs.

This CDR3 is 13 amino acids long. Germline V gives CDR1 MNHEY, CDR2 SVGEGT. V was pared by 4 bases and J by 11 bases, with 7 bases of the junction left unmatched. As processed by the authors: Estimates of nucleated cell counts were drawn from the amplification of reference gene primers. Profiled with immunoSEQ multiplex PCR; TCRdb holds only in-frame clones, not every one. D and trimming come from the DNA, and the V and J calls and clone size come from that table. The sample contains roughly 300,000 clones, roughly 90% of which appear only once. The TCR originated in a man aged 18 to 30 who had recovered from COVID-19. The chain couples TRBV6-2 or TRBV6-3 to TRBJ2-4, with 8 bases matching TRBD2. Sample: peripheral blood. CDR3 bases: TGTGCCAGCAGTTTTTCTAGCGGGCGGCTTCAGTACTTC. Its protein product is CASSFSSGRLQYF.